A selection of T cell receptor beta chains follows, all from one sample in a study of T cell changes during pregnancy in multiple sclerosis. Assay: immunoSEQ multiplex PCR; the TCRdb copy retains only in-frame clones and omits some. The data contain about 70,000 clones, about 91% of them singletons. Specimen: peripheral blood, collected in the first trimester of pregnancy. Receptor source: a female donor with multiple sclerosis, enrolled in a pregnancy study. The CDR3 runs from the conserved cysteine through the conserved F or W. Fields, in order: V gene, J gene, CDR3 protein.

TRBV11-3	TRBJ2-1	CASSLEGAGGYNEQFF
TRBV9	TRBJ2-1	CASSAASGRPYNEQFF
TRBV30	TRBJ2-1	CAWSRTNAYNEQFF
TRBV2	TRBJ2-3	CASSDRQGPYTQYF
TRBV5-6	TRBJ2-5	CASSGLLETQYF
TRBV19	TRBJ1-1	CASSNSQGSEAFF
TRBV28	TRBJ2-7	CASSLFLGFDSLSLRGSTYEQYF
TRBV29-1	TRBJ2-1	CSVRPGNPYNEQFF
TRBV27	TRBJ2-1	CASSPPPDRDSYNEQFF
TRBV6-5	TRBJ1-4	CASSESATNEKLFF
TRBV5-5	TRBJ1-1	CASSFTGNTEAFF
TRBV7-2	TRBJ2-1	CASSLQTGLFDEQFF
TRBV30	TRBJ2-3	CAWLAGDPDTQYF
TRBV13	TRBJ2-5	CASSQGAVQGAQYF
TRBV7-3	TRBJ1-1	CASSSRGSITEAFF
TRBV27	TRBJ2-3	CASSTQTSGSPDTQYF
TRBV10-1	TRBJ2-4	CASSESQGFEVGAKNIQYF
TRBV18	TRBJ2-1	CASSSSGEQFF
TRBV2	TRBJ2-1	CASSRTGGDEQFF
TRBV6-4	TRBJ2-7	CASSETSGTYEQYF
TRBV15	TRBJ2-2	CATSRELAGGWDTGELFF
TRBV18	TRBJ1-2	CASADSLGYTF